This T cell receptor beta chain was sequenced for a study of T-cell reconstitution after alpha-beta-depleted transplantation in children. A TCRbeta library incorporating unique molecular identifiers was prepared. TCRdb re-analysed the PCR reads in MiXCR, keeping a single row per CDR3 protein. The table shows 130,000 to 150,000 distinct CDR3 sequences, with around 9% occurring only once. This clonotype was seen repeatedly, ten times or more. Trimming shortened V by 6 bases and J by 0 bases, and 19 bases separated the two germline ends. The CDR3 is 17 amino acids. This TCR came from a female patient aged 2 to 10 who had a stem cell transplant for congenital amegakaryocytic thrombocytopenia, so the T cells may come from the graft donor. The chain carries TRBV12-3 or TRBV12-4 and TRBJ2-3, with D possibly being TRBD2 (6 bases). The material sequenced was PBMCs, mostly from graft donor cells, taken 180 days after TCRalphabeta/CD19-depleted stem cell transplant. CDR3 in DNA: TGTGCCAGCAGCCCCACTAGAGCGGGCGTTAGCACAGATACGCAGTATTTT. This codes for CASSPTRAGVSTDTQYF.